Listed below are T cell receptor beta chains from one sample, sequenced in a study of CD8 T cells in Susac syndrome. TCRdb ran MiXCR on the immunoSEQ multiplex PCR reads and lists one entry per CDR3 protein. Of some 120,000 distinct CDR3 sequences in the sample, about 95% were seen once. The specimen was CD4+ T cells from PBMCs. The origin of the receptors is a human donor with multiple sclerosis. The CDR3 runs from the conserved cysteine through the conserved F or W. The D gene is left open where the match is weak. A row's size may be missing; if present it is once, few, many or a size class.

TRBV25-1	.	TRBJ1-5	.	TGTGCCAGCAGTGAAGAATCCCTTTCCGGGACTGATTCGAATCAGCCCCAGCATTTT	CASSEESLSGTDSNQPQHF
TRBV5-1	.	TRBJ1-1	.	TGCGCCAGCAGCTTCCTACCGGGAGGGAACACTGAAGCTTTCTTT	CASSFLPGGNTEAFF
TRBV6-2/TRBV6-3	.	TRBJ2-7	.	TGTGCCAGCAGTTACAAATCCCCAGGGGCGCGGTACGAGCAGTACTTC	CASSYKSPGARYEQYF
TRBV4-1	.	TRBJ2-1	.	TGCGCCAGCAGCCAGCACCGGGACGTATACAATGAGCAGTTCTTC	CASSQHRDVYNEQFF
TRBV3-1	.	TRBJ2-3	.	TGTGCCAGCAGCCACGGGACCGCTTATACGCAGTATTTT	CASSHGTAYTQYF
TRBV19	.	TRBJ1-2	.	TGTGCCAGTACCCTCGGGGATGGCTACACCTTC	CASTLGDGYTF
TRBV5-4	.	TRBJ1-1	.	TGTGCCAGCAGCTTGGTGGCTCCTAACCTTGGTGAAGCTTTCTTT	CASSLVAPNLGEAFF
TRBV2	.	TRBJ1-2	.	TGTGCCAGCAGTGAACACAGGGCCGGCTACACCTTC	CASSEHRAGYTF
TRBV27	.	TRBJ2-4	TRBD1	TGTGCCAGCAGTTACTCTCTGACAGGGAAAAACATTCAGTACTTC	CASSYSLTGKNIQYF
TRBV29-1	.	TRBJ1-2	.	TGCAGCGTTGAGATAGGGATGGGGGGCTACACCTTC	CSVEIGMGGYTF
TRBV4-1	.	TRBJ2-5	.	TGCGCCAGCAGCCAAGGCCGGCAAAAAGAGACCCAGTACTTC	CASSQGRQKETQYF
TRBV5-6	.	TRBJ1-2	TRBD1	TGTGCCAGCAGCCCGACAGGGAGGAACTATGGCTACACCTTC	CASSPTGRNYGYTF
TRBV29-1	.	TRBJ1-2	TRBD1	TGCAGCTTAAGGACAGGGAGTACTAACTATGGCTACACCTTC	CSLRTGSTNYGYTF
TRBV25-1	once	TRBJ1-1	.	TGTGCCAGCAGTGAAGAAGGATTCGGTGAAGCTTTCTTT	CASSEEGFGEAFF
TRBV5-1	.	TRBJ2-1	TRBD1	TGCGCCAGCAGCCTCTCGACAGGGGGCGGAATGAATGAGCAGTTCTTC	CASSLSTGGGMNEQFF
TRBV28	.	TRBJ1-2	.	TGTGCCAGCAGTTTAAGCACACCCCTTGGCTACACCTTC	CASSLSTPLGYTF
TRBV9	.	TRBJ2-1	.	TGTGCCAGCAGCGCCTCAAGATGGGCCGACAATGAGCAGTTCTTC	CASSASRWADNEQFF
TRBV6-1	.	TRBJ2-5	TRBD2	TGTGCCAGCAGTACAGGACTAGCGGGAGGAGGACAAGAGACCCAGTACTTC	CASSTGLAGGGQETQYF
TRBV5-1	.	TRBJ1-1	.	TGCGCCAGCAGCCCTGGCCGAGGACGGAGCATGAACACTGAAGCTTTCTTT	CASSPGRGRSMNTEAFF
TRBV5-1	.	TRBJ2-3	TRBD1	TGCGCCAGCAGCTTGGGCGACAGGGCCCCGATAAGCACAGATACGCAGTATTTT	CASSLGDRAPISTDTQYF
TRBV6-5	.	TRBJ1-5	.	TGTGCCCGGGGAAGAGGCCAGCCCCAGCATTTT	CARGRGQPQHF
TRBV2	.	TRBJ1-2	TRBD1	TGTGCCAGCAACGGACAGGCTAGCTATGGCTACACCTTC	CASNGQASYGYTF
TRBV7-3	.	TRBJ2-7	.	TGTGCCAGCAGCTCGGGACCGGACCGCGAGCAGTACTTC	CASSSGPDREQYF